Listed below are T cell receptor beta chains from one sample, sequenced in a study of cytomegalovirus exposure and HLA in healthy donors. Profiled with immunoSEQ multiplex PCR; TCRdb holds only in-frame clones, not every one. The profile shows about 160,000 clones, roughly 85% of them singletons. Sequenced material: PBMCs. Source of these receptors: a male donor in good health and CMV-seropositive. CDR3s include the opening cysteine and the closing phenylalanine or tryptophan. A D gene is named only where the DNA matches it firmly.

.	TRBV4-3	TRBJ1-2	TGCGCCAGCAGCCAAGATCAAGACGCGAGGCAATATGGCTACACCTTC	CASSQDQDARQYGYTF
TRBD2	TRBV7-9	TRBJ2-1	TGTGCCAGCAGGGGCGGGGGGGCCTACAATGAGCAGTTCTTC	CASRGGGAYNEQFF
.	TRBV6-1	TRBJ1-2	TGTGCCAGCAGTGAAGCGCCAGGGGCCTATGGCTACACCTTC	CASSEAPGAYGYTF
.	TRBV10-1	TRBJ2-7	TGCGCCAGCAGTGAGTCGACGAGTGGGAGCTCCTACGAGCAGTACTTC	CASSESTSGSSYEQYF
.	TRBV27	TRBJ1-6	TGTGCCACCCTGGGTCAGCCCCGGGGTTCACCCCTCCACTTT	CATLGQPRGSPLHF
TRBD2	TRBV5-1	TRBJ2-7	TGCGCCAGCAGCTTGTCTAGCGGGGTCTACGAGCAGTACTTC	CASSLSSGVYEQYF
.	TRBV6-5	TRBJ2-7	TGTGCCAGCAGTCAGGACAGACTAAGCTCCTACGAGCAGTACTTC	CASSQDRLSSYEQYF
TRBD2	TRBV4-1	TRBJ2-2	TGCGCCAGCAGCCAAGATGGTCCCAGCGGGAGAGGGGAGCTGTTTTTT	CASSQDGPSGRGELFF
TRBD2	TRBV29-1	TRBJ2-3	TGCAGCGTGGCGTATGGACTAGCGGCAGATACGCAGTATTTT	CSVAYGLAADTQYF
.	TRBV6-5	TRBJ1-6	TGTGCCAGCAGTTTCCTGGGGGGGGCGAGGAATTCACCCCTCCACTTT	CASSFLGGARNSPLHF